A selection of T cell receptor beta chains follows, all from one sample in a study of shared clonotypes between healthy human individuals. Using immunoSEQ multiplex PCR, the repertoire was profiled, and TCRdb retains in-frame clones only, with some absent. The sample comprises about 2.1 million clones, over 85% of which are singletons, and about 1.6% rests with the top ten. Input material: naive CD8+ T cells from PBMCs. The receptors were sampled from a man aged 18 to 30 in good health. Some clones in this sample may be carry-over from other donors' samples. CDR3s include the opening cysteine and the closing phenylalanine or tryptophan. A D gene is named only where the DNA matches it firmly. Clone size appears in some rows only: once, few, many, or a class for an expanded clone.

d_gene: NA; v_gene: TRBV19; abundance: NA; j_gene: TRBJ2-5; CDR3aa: CASSIKGGRETQYF; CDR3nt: TGTGCCAGTAGTATTAAGGGGGGACGAGAGACCCAGTACTTC
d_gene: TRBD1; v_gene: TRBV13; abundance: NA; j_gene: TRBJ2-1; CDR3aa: CASSPQTGGLGEQFF; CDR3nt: TGTGCCAGCAGCCCCCAGACAGGGGGGTTAGGTGAGCAGTTCTTC
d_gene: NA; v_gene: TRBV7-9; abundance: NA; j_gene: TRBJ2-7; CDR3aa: CASSLAPDRSLSYEQYF; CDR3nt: TGTGCCAGCAGCTTAGCGCCTGACAGGTCCCTCTCCTACGAGCAGTACTTC
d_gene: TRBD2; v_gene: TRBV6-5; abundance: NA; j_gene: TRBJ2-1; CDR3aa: CASRPGTSGYNEQFF; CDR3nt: TGTGCCAGCAGACCCGGGACTAGCGGCTACAATGAGCAGTTCTTC
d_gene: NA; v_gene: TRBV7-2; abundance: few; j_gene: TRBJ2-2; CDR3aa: CASSNTGELFF; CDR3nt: TGTGCCAGCAGTAACACCGGGGAGCTGTTTTTT
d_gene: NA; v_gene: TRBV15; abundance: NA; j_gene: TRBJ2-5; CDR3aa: CATSRGGAFQETQYF; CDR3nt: TGTGCCACCAGCAGAGGGGGTGCGTTCCAAGAGACCCAGTACTTC
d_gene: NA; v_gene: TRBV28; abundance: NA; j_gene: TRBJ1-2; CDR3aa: CASSLGRSGYTF; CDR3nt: TGTGCCAGCAGTTTGGGGCGGAGTGGCTACACCTTC
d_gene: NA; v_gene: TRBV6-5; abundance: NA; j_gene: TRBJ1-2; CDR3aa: CASSYEGGYGYTF; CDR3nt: TGTGCCAGCAGTTACGAAGGGGGATATGGCTACACCTTC
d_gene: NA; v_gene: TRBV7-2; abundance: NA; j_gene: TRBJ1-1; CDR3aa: CASSLVRVTEAFF; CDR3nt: TGTGCCAGCAGCTTAGTCAGGGTTACTGAAGCTTTCTTT
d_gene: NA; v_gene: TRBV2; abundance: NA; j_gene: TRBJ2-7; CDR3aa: CASSGGAVYPYEQYF; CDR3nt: TGTGCCAGCAGTGGAGGGGCAGTCTACCCCTACGAGCAGTACTTC
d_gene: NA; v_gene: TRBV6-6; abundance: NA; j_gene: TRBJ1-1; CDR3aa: CASSGGIGGTEAFF; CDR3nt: TGTGCCAGCAGTGGGGGCATAGGGGGCACTGAAGCTTTCTTT
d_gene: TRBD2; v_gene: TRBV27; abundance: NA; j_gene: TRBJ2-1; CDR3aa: CASSFLTTSGRTYNEQFF; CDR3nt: TGTGCCAGCAGTTTCCTTACGACGAGCGGGAGGACCTACAATGAGCAGTTCTTC
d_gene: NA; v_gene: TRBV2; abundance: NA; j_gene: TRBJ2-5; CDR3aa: CASSDRVIQETQYF; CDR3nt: TGTGCCAGCAGTGATCGGGTTATCCAAGAGACCCAGTACTTC
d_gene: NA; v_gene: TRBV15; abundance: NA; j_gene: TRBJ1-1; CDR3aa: CATSREAGSTEAFF; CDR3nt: TGTGCCACCAGCAGAGAGGCAGGGAGCACTGAAGCTTTCTTT
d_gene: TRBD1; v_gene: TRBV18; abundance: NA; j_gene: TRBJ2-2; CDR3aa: CASSPDRVANTGELFF; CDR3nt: TGTGCCAGCTCACCCGACAGGGTCGCGAACACCGGGGAGCTGTTTTTT
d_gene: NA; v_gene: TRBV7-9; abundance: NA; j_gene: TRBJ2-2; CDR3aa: CASSATTTGELFF; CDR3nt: TGTGCCAGCAGCGCGACGACTACCGGGGAGCTGTTTTTT
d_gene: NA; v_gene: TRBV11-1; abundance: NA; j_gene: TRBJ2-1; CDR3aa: CASSLAGLDYNEQFF; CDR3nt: TGTGCCAGCAGCTTAGCGGGACTCGACTACAATGAGCAGTTCTTC
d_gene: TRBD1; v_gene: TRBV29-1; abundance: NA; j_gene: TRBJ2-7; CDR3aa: CSVSGTVSYEQYF; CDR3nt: TGCAGCGTCTCCGGGACAGTCTCCTACGAGCAGTACTTC
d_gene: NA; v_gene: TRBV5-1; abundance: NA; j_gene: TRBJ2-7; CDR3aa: CASSLGQLPEQYF; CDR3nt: TGCGCCAGCAGCTTGGGACAGCTTCCCGAGCAGTACTTC
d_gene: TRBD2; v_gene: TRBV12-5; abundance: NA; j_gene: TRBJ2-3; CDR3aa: CASGFMPPAGVDTTQYF; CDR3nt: TGTGCTAGTGGTTTCATGCCCCCGGCGGGAGTGGACACTACGCAGTATTTT